The source of this TCR beta chain is a study of cytomegalovirus exposure and HLA in healthy donors. Looking at the study overall: Genotyping of about 400 donors showed that 80% to 85% belonged to the Caucasian-associated ancestry cluster. Study-wide results and limits: Rarity characterized most TCR sequences, yet some public TCRs appeared in many donors. TCR beta sequences reportedly predicted the HLA-A and HLA-B alleles of most subjects accurately. At a 0.05 false discovery rate, a later analysis found 18,000 or so TCR beta sequences to be associated with HLA alleles.

The PCR had 60 Vbeta and 13 Jbeta primers. TCRdb's copy holds only in-frame clones and misses some; the assay was immunoSEQ multiplex PCR. The sample holds under 200,000 clones, approximately 80% seen once. Deletions cut 7 bases from V and 0 bases from J, with 9 bases between. Germline CDR1 and CDR2: MDHEN and SYDVKM. This CDR3 region has 14 residues. In regard to this clone: Its antigen is as yet unknown.

Sequencing input: PBMCs. This rearrangement joins TRBV28 to TRBJ1-4, with D perhaps matching TRBD1 (5 bases). The TCR was taken from a woman between 45 and 65 years old in good health and CMV-seronegative. CDR3 nucleotides: TGTGCCAGCACCCCGGGGGCAACTAATGAAAAACTGTTTTTT. Translation gives CASTPGATNEKLFF.